One sample yielded the 32 T cell receptor beta chains listed below, sequenced in a study of T cell responses to AZD1222 COVID-19 vaccine. TCRdb's table, derived via immunoSEQ multiplex PCR, lists solely in-frame clones and lacks some. Among 90,000 to 120,000 clones listed, around 90% were seen once. Here the sequenced sample was peripheral blood, taken on day 0 of AZD1222 vaccination. These receptors were taken from an adult in good health.

The rearrangement joins TRBV27 to TRBJ1-6; D is unclear. Trimming shortened V by 5 bases and J by 0 bases, and 2 bases separated the two germline ends. This CDR3 contains 13 residues. CDR1 and CDR2 from the germline V gene are MNHEY and SMNVEV (reference sequence). CDR3 in DNA: TGTGCCAGCAGTAGCTCCTATAATTCACCCCTCCACTTT. This encodes CASSSSYNSPLHF.

This clone was seen only a few times. The gene calls are TRBV7-9 and TRBJ2-2, with 12 positions matching TRBD1. With 5 bases clipped from V and 4 bases from J, the junction kept 8 bases outside the gene matches. Germline V gene sequence: CDR1 SEHNR, CDR2 FQNEAQ (reference sequence). The CDR3 contains 17 residues. The CDR3 DNA follows: TGTGCCAGCAGCACTCTCCGGGACAGGGGGCGCACCGGGGAGCTGTTTTTT. It translates to CASSTLRDRGRTGELFF.

The V call is TRBV3-1 (or the pseudogene TRBV3-2), the J call TRBJ1-1; D not resolved. This CDR3 is built from 13 residues. The V gene lost 4 bases and the J gene lost 5 bases, with 11 bases spanning the gap. The V gene's germline CDR1 is LGHDT and CDR2 YNNKEL (reference sequence). The CDR3 coding sequence is TGTGCCAGCAGCCCCTCGGGATTGACTGAAGCTTTCTTT. This gives the protein CASSPSGLTEAFF.

This clone was picked up one time. The rearrangement uses TRBV6-5 and TRBJ2-1; 8 bases are shared with TRBD1. This CDR3 is built from 15 residues. From germline, CDR1 is MNHEY and CDR2 SVGAGI. V shed 7 bases, J shed 2 bases, and the junction held 7 bases outside the gene matches. Here the CDR3 reads CASTAQGVAYNEQFF. The CDR3 region has the DNA TGTGCCAGCACCGCACAGGGGGTCGCCTACAATGAGCAGTTCTTC.

The chain joins TRBV27 to TRBJ2-3; 8 bases fit TRBD1. From germline, CDR1 is MNHEY and CDR2 SMNVEV (reference sequence). This CDR3 is 14 amino acids long. Trimming took 2 bases from V and 6 from J; bases not matched to a gene: 4. Here the CDR3 DNA reads TGTGCCAGCAGTTTAAACAGGGGGGAGGATACGCAGTATTTT. This gives the protein CASSLNRGEDTQYF.

The chain carries TRBV18 and TRBJ2-5; a possible D gene is TRBD2 (5 bases). The CDR3 spans 13 residues. Germline CDR1 and CDR2: KGHSH and LQKENI. The V end was cut by 3 bases, the J end by 5 bases, with 10 bases between. The CDR3 here is CASSPTRDETQYF. In DNA form, the CDR3 reads TGTGCCAGCTCACCCACACGGGATGAGACCCAGTACTTC.

The CDR3 sequence: CASRTSQGKLFF. CDR3 DNA sequence: TGTGCCAGCAGGACATCACAGGGGAAGCTGTTTTTT. V and J are TRBV27 and TRBJ2-2; TRBD1 aligns across 7 bases. V gave up 6 bases and J gave up 12 bases; unmatched junction bases: 7. Germline CDR1 and CDR2: MNHEY and SMNVEV (reference sequence). The CDR3 is made up of 12 amino acids.

The chain has TRBV28 and TRBJ1-1; D is ambiguous. V was clipped by 2 bases and J by 7 bases, with 5 bases between them. The CDR3 covers 11 residues. CDR1 and CDR2 (germline): MDHEN, SYDVKM. Written as DNA, the CDR3 is TGTGCCAGCAGTTTAAATCTTGAAGCTTTCTTT. This gives the protein CASSLNLEAFF.

The V call is TRBV5-6, the J call TRBJ2-2; the D is unclear. The germline CDR1 and CDR2 sequences are SGHDT and YYEEEE. CDR3 size: 14 residues. Trimming removed 0 bases from V and 6 bases from J, with 9 bases in between. The CDR3 protein is CASSLAWAAGELFF. The CDR3 nucleotides are TGTGCCAGCAGCTTGGCCTGGGCGGCCGGGGAGCTGTTTTTT.

V usage is TRBV14 and J usage is TRBJ1-2; TRBD1 might be the D (5 bases). With 2 bases removed from V and 5 bases from J, the gap between germline ends came to 18 bases. Germline assignment: CDR1 SGHDN and CDR2 FVKESK. The CDR3 is 16 residues long. Written as DNA, the CDR3 is TGTGCCAGCAGCCAAACTAAGGACACGGAGAGTTATGGCTACACCTTC. This translates into CASSQTKDTESYGYTF.

In this sample, this clone turned up once. Other DNA sequences in this sample translate to the same CDR3. The chain couples TRBV5-4 to TRBJ2-7; D unclear. Germline CDR1 reads SGHNT; CDR2 reads YYREEE (reference sequence). The CDR3 contains 13 residues. Trimming removed 1 base from V and 1 base from J, with 6 bases in between. The CDR3 loop is CASSLPSSYEQYF. DNA for the CDR3: TGTGCCAGCAGCTTGCCAAGTTCCTACGAGCAGTACTTC.

This clone is labeled medium-sized. This chain connects TRBV7-9 to TRBJ1-1; D gene unclear. V gave up 4 bases and J gave up 1 base, with 4 bases separating them. This CDR3 contains 12 residues. Germline V gene sequence: CDR1 SEHNR, CDR2 FQNEAQ (reference sequence). Here the CDR3 reads CASSSQNTEAFF. CDR3 coding DNA: TGTGCCAGCAGCTCGCAGAACACTGAAGCTTTCTTT.

The V and J genes are TRBV5-5 and TRBJ1-2; perhaps TRBD1 as D (5 bases). The CDR3 runs to 15 residues. Trimming cost V 1 base and J 7 bases, with 17 bases left between them. CDR1 is SGHKS and CDR2 is YYEKEE in the germline V gene (reference sequence). CDR3 in DNA: TGTGCCAGCAGCTTGAGGGAGATGGGACGAGGTGGCTACACCTTC. Its translation is CASSLREMGRGGYTF.

This sequence joins TRBV7-2 and TRBJ2-3; tentative D call: TRBD2 (6 bases). Trimming stripped 5 bases from V and 2 bases from J, with 20 bases between. The CDR3 is 17 residues long. The germline CDR1 and CDR2 sequences are SGHTA and FQGNSA. CDR3 sequence reads: CASSIEALARNTDTQYF. The DNA of the CDR3 is TGTGCCAGCAGCATAGAGGCACTAGCAAGGAACACAGATACGCAGTATTTT.

The V call is TRBV28, the J call TRBJ2-1; D not resolved. CDR1 is MDHEN, CDR2 SYDVKM, per germline. There are 15 residues in the CDR3. The V gene lost 4 bases and the J gene lost 3 bases, with 13 bases spanning the gap. The CDR3 sequence: CASSSPQPLYNEQFF. In DNA form, the CDR3 reads TGTGCCAGCAGTTCCCCCCAGCCCCTCTACAATGAGCAGTTCTTC. The variable domain in full, completed from reference TRBV28 and TRBJ2-1, reads DVKVTQSSRYLVKRTGEKVFLECVQDMDHENMFWYRQDPGLGLRLIYFSYDVKMKEKGDIPEGYSVSREKKERFSLILESASTNQTSMYLCASSSPQPLYNEQFFGPGTRLTVL.

This clone appeared a single time. The gene calls are TRBV7-9 and TRBJ2-1; TRBD1 matches 9 bases. There are 16 residues in the CDR3. Germline CDR1 SEHNR, CDR2 FQNEAQ (reference sequence). With V trimmed by 0 bases and J by 5 bases, 5 bases remained unmatched. CDR3 amino acids: CASSLAGQGYHNEQFF. The CDR3 bases are TGTGCCAGCAGCTTAGCAGGACAGGGGTACCACAATGAGCAGTTCTTC.

This chain connects TRBV9 to TRBJ1-1; tentatively, D is TRBD1 (5 bases). Trimming removed 0 bases at V and 0 bases at J, with 12 bases between. Per germline, CDR1 SGDLS and CDR2 YYNGEE. The CDR3 sequence is 16 residues long. The CDR3 DNA is TGTGCCAGCAGCGTAGGGCAGGGTTCCATGAACACTGAAGCTTTCTTT. Its protein is CASSVGQGSMNTEAFF.

The V gene is TRBV6-1, the J gene TRBJ1-1; D gene ambiguous. Germline CDR1 reads MNHNS; CDR2 reads SASEGT. This CDR3 has 12 residues. The V end was cut by 2 bases, the J end by 5 bases, with 6 bases between. The CDR3 is CASSESRTEAFF. The CDR3 DNA reads TGTGCCAGCAGTGAATCAAGGACTGAAGCTTTCTTT.

The chain links TRBV5-1 to TRBJ1-2, with 7 bases that match TRBD1. Germline loops: CDR1 SGHRS, CDR2 YFSETQ. The CDR3 totals 15 residues. V shed 4 bases and J 6 bases; nucleotides not matched to a gene: 12. This CDR3 is CASSRRDSGENGYTF. For the CDR3, the DNA is TGCGCCAGCAGCCGCCGGGACAGCGGAGAAAATGGCTACACCTTC.

Worth noting for this clone: Other nucleotide sequences from this sample produce the same CDR3. The V call is TRBV18, the J call TRBJ1-1; D uncertain. The CDR3 has 13 amino acids. Trimming pared 2 bases from V and 0 bases from J, leaving 4 bases between. CDR1 and CDR2 (germline): KGHSH, LQKENI. The CDR3 is CASSPGMNTEAFF. The CDR3, as DNA: TGTGCCAGCTCACCAGGAATGAACACTGAAGCTTTCTTT.

The CDR3 DNA follows: TGCGCCAGCAGCCAAGACCGGGACCCAGGGGCCCACGAGCAGTACTTC. Translated, it gives CASSQDRDPGAHEQYF. The chain couples TRBV4-1 to TRBJ2-7; maybe TRBD1 (6 bases). The CDR3 is 16 residues long. CDR1 MGHRA and CDR2 YSYEKL come from the germline V gene. V was shortened by 0 bases and J by 5 bases, with 17 bases between the two germline ends.

The count of this clone is one. This sequence joins TRBV28 and TRBJ2-3; possible D gene TRBD1, 5 bases. The germline V gene encodes CDR1 MDHEN and CDR2 SYDVKM. This CDR3 is built from 14 residues. With 6 bases removed from V and 2 bases from J, the gap between germline ends came to 12 bases. For the CDR3, the DNA is TGTGCCAGCAGCCCTGGACACCCCACAGATACGCAGTATTTT. This encodes CASSPGHPTDTQYF. The full variable domain, rest sourced from reference TRBV28 and TRBJ2-3, is DVKVTQSSRYLVKRTGEKVFLECVQDMDHENMFWYRQDPGLGLRLIYFSYDVKMKEKGDIPEGYSVSREKKERFSLILESASTNQTSMYLCASSPGHPTDTQYFGPGTRLTVL.

The chain recombines TRBV5-1 with TRBJ2-7; D possibly matches TRBD1 or TRBD2 (5 bases each). V was clipped by 3 bases and J by 2 bases, with 12 bases between them. The germline V gene encodes CDR1 SGHRS and CDR2 YFSETQ. The CDR3 spans 14 residues. As DNA, the CDR3 is TGCGCCAGCAGCTCTGGGGACGGTGCCTACGAGCAGTACTTC. Translated, it gives CASSSGDGAYEQYF.

V is TRBV19 and J is TRBJ2-3; D is unresolved. Germline V gives CDR1 LNHDA, CDR2 SQIVND (reference sequence). The CDR3 has 14 residues. V was trimmed by 4 bases and J by 5 bases, leaving 13 bases between them. DNA for the CDR3: TGTGCCAGTAGTAATGAAGTCCGGCTAGATACGCAGTATTTT. Translated, it gives CASSNEVRLDTQYF.

The chain is built from TRBV7-2 and TRBJ1-2; D uncertain. This CDR3 contains 13 residues. The germline V and J ends were trimmed by 4 bases and 5 bases, with 11 bases remaining between them. Looked up from germline, CDR1 is SGHTA and CDR2 is FQGNSA. The CDR3 region is CASSSYGDYGYTF. The CDR3 DNA sequence: TGTGCCAGCAGCTCCTACGGGGATTATGGCTACACCTTC.

The chain's CDR3 is CASSLGQGATEAFF. CDR3 nucleotide sequence: TGTGCCAGCAGCTTAGGACAGGGCGCCACTGAAGCTTTCTTT. This chain links TRBV7-2 with TRBJ1-1; 7 bases line up with TRBD1. The V gene's germline CDR1 is SGHTA and CDR2 FQGNSA. The CDR3 covers 14 residues. V lost 1 base, J lost 4 bases, and 3 bases stayed unmatched. Looking up the rest from reference TRBV7-2 and TRBJ1-1 gives the full variable domain: GAGVSQSPSNKVTEKGKDVELRCDPISGHTALYWYRQSLGQGLEFLIYFQGNSAPDKSGLPSDRFSAERTGGSVSTLTIQRTQQEDSAVYLCASSLGQGATEAFFGQGTRLTVV.

The chain combines TRBV5-1 with TRBJ2-1; D gene unclear. CDR3 size: 16 residues. The germline gives CDR1 SGHRS, CDR2 YFSETQ. The V and J ends lost 0 bases and 0 bases respectively, with 10 bases between them. CDR3 DNA: TGCGCCAGCAGCTTGGCCGGCGGTTTCTCCTACAATGAGCAGTTCTTC. This codes for CASSLAGGFSYNEQFF.

This clone appeared once. The rearrangement links TRBV5-1 to TRBJ1-1, with TRBD1 matching over 9 bases. V shed 0 bases, J shed 8 bases, and the junction held 2 bases outside the gene matches. Germline lookup yields CDR1 SGHRS and CDR2 YFSETQ. This CDR3 has 13 amino acids. CDR3 sequence (DNA): TGCGCCAGCAGCTTGGGACAGGGGGGCGAAGCTTTCTTT. Protein: CASSLGQGGEAFF.

The gene calls are TRBV29-1 and TRBJ2-7; D is uncertain. CDR3 size: 14 residues. Germline-derived CDR1 and CDR2 are SQVTM and ANQGSEA. V was shortened by 4 bases and J by 2 bases, with 15 bases between the two germline ends. CDR3 nucleotide sequence: TGCAGCGTTGTAAGGGCGATCGACACCTACGAGCAGTACTTC. It encodes CSVVRAIDTYEQYF.

The chain combines TRBV7-6 with TRBJ1-5, with 7 bases that match TRBD1. Germline CDR1 SGHVS, CDR2 FNYEAQ. The CDR3 runs 15 residues. V trimming: 3 bases; J trimming: 4 bases; junction bases outside the gene matches: 6. CDR3 amino acids: CASSLGKGANQPQHF. The CDR3 region has the DNA TGTGCCAGCAGCTTGGGGAAGGGGGCTAATCAGCCCCAGCATTTT.

For this clone: The sample carries other DNA sequences with the same CDR3. The chain links TRBV9 to TRBJ1-1; no clear D gene. The CDR3 runs to 12 residues. CDR1 SGDLS and CDR2 YYNGEE come from the germline V gene. V was trimmed by 0 bases and J by 5 bases, leaving 5 bases between them. CDR3 nucleotides: TGTGCCAGCAGCGTAGGGGAGACTGAAGCTTTCTTT. Its translation is CASSVGETEAFF.

The chain carries TRBV2 and TRBJ2-3; D is undetermined. Trimming took 7 bases from V and 0 from J, leaving 8 bases between them. Germline V gene data show CDR1 as SNHLY and CDR2 as FYNNEI. The CDR3 is 13 residues long. For the CDR3, the DNA is TGTGCCAGCACGCAGGAAAGCACAGATACGCAGTATTTT. This sequence encodes CASTQESTDTQYF. Together with reference TRBV2 and TRBJ2-3, the CDR3 gives the full variable domain: EPEVTQTPSHQVTQMGQEVILRCVPISNHLYFYWYRQILGQKVEFLVSFYNNEISEKSEIFDDQFSVERPDGSNFTLKIRSTKLEDSAMYFCASTQESTDTQYFGPGTRLTVL.